The 16 T cell receptor beta chains listed next were all sequenced from one sample in a study of cytomegalovirus exposure and HLA in healthy donors. PCR was performed using 60 Vbeta and 13 Jbeta primers. TCRdb keeps only in-frame clones here, not all; method: immunoSEQ multiplex PCR. Found here are about 140,000 clones, around 80% of them singletons; the top ten hold approximately 6.2%. Sequenced material: PBMCs. These TCRs come from a man aged 35 to 55 in good health and CMV-seropositive.

The J gene is TRBJ2-3, the V gene TRBV5-4; TRBD2 is a possible D gene (5 bases). V lost 7 bases and J lost 1, with 10 bases in between. The CDR3 sequence is 13 residues long. CDR1 and CDR2 (germline): SGHNT, YYREEE (reference sequence). CDR3 nucleotide sequence: TGTGCCAGCCACCGGGGAGGCACAGATACGCAGTATTTT. This gives the protein CASHRGGTDTQYF.

The rearrangement links TRBV4-3 to TRBJ1-2; 8 bases match TRBD1. The junction had 5 bases not matched to a gene; V was cut back by 0 bases and J by 5 bases. CDR3 length: 15 amino acids. CDR1 is LGHNA, CDR2 YSLEER, per germline. CDR3 sequence reads: CASSQDQWTGYGYTF. CDR3 DNA sequence: TGCGCCAGCAGCCAAGATCAGTGGACAGGGTATGGCTACACCTTC.

The genes are TRBV15 and TRBJ2-6, with no clear D. Deletions cut 0 bases from V and 0 bases from J, with 9 bases between. The V gene's germline CDR1 is LNHNV and CDR2 YYDKDF (reference sequence). This CDR3 spans 17 amino acids. This chain's CDR3 is CATSRELYSSGANVLTF. The CDR3 DNA reads as TGTGCCACCAGCAGAGAACTTTATTCCTCTGGGGCCAACGTCCTGACTTTC.

The chain employs TRBV4-3 and TRBJ2-5; D gene uncertain. The closer fit of TRBJ2-7 to the DNA end suggests the J call may be wrong. The germline V gene has CDR1 LGHNA and CDR2 YSLEER. This CDR3 spans 14 amino acids. The CDR3 nucleotides read TGCGCCAGCAGCCAAGATAGTCTGAGCTACGAGCAGTACTTC. Encoded protein: CASSQDSLSYEQYF.

V and J are TRBV28 and TRBJ2-7, with 8 bases matching TRBD1. This CDR3 region has 16 residues. V lost 1 base to trimming and J lost 3 bases; unmatched junction nucleotides: 8. The germline CDR1 and CDR2 sequences are MDHEN and SYDVKM. CDR3 loop: CASSLSAGQVLYEQYF. DNA of the CDR3: TGTGCCAGCAGTTTATCTGCGGGACAGGTACTCTACGAGCAGTACTTC.

This clone was seen only a few times. The chain carries TRBV9 and TRBJ2-5; 9 bases line up with TRBD2. The germline V gene has CDR1 SGDLS and CDR2 YYNGEE. The V gene end was trimmed by 0 bases and the J gene end by 1 base; junction bases not matched to a gene: 7. This CDR3 is 17 amino acids long. CDR3: CASSVERAGGFQETQYF. As DNA, the CDR3 is TGTGCCAGCAGCGTAGAGCGAGCGGGGGGATTCCAAGAGACCCAGTACTTC.

The rearrangement uses TRBV28 and TRBJ1-5; D is unclear. The CDR3 is 16 residues long. V was trimmed by 3 bases and J by 1 base, leaving 13 bases between them. CDR1 and CDR2 from the germline V gene are MDHEN and SYDVKM. Here the CDR3 DNA reads TGTGCCAGCAGTTTGAGCGCGGCAGCAAGCAATCAGCCCCAGCATTTT. This translates into CASSLSAAASNQPQHF.

The rearrangement uses TRBV7-9 and TRBJ1-2, with 10 bases identical to TRBD1. J gave up 2 bases and V 7 bases, and 4 bases lay outside the gene matches. This CDR3 region has 14 residues. Germline CDR1 and CDR2: SEHNR and FQNEAQ (reference sequence). CDR3 nucleotide sequence: TGTGCCAGCACGGGACAGGGGCAGAACTATGGCTACACCTTC. It codes for CASTGQGQNYGYTF.

The V gene is TRBV2, the J gene TRBJ1-6; weak D call: TRBD1 (5 bases). The germline V gene encodes CDR1 SNHLY and CDR2 FYNNEI. This CDR3 is 14 amino acids long. Trimming removed 4 bases at V and 13 bases at J, with 17 bases between. The CDR3, as DNA: TGTGCCAGCAGTGGACAGCTAATGGGGTTCCCCCTCCACTTT. Protein sequence: CASSGQLMGFPLHF.

The DNA of the CDR3 is TGCGCCAGCAGCTTGACTAGCTTGAGCACCGGGGAGCTGTTTTTT. Translating it yields CASSLTSLSTGELFF. The chain is built from TRBV5-1 and TRBJ2-2, with a tentative D call TRBD2 (6 bases). Trimming cost V 1 base and J 4 bases, with 11 bases left between them. The CDR3 has 15 residues. CDR1 SGHRS and CDR2 YFSETQ come from the germline V gene.

This clone was counted between two and nine times. CDR3 loop: CASSSLNEQFF. In nucleotides, the CDR3 is TGTGCCAGCAGCTCCCTCAATGAGCAGTTCTTC. The gene calls are TRBV11-2 and TRBJ2-1; D remains ambiguous. V was clipped by 4 bases and J by 6 bases, with 4 bases between them. There are 11 residues in the CDR3. The germline V gene encodes CDR1 SGHAT and CDR2 FQNNGV.

The chain combines TRBV2 with TRBJ1-2; D gene unclear. The CDR3 runs to 12 residues. The V end was cut by 6 bases, the J end by 4 bases, with 9 bases between. Germline loops: CDR1 SNHLY, CDR2 FYNNEI. CDR3 nucleotides: TGTGCCAGCAGCCTAGATATCTATGGCTACACCTTC. Protein sequence: CASSLDIYGYTF.

For the CDR3, the DNA is TGTGCCAGCATGACCGCGCGGGACAGGGGTTCCTACGAGCAGTACTTC. Its protein product is CASMTARDRGSYEQYF. The chain has TRBV2 and TRBJ2-7, with TRBD1 identical over 10 bases. Losses at the gene ends were 7 bases for V and 1 base for J; bases not matched to a gene: 10. This CDR3 has 16 residues. Germline lookup yields CDR1 SNHLY and CDR2 FYNNEI. Complete variable domain (other parts from reference TRBV2 and TRBJ2-7): EPEVTQTPSHQVTQMGQEVILRCVPISNHLYFYWYRQILGQKVEFLVSFYNNEISEKSEIFDDQFSVERPDGSNFTLKIRSTKLEDSAMYFCASMTARDRGSYEQYFGPGTRLTVT.

The V and J genes are TRBV27 and TRBJ2-7; 9 bases map to TRBD2. Trimming took 3 bases from V and 3 from J; bases not matched to a gene: 9. The CDR3 runs to 16 residues. Germline V gene data show CDR1 as MNHEY and CDR2 as SMNVEV (reference sequence). The CDR3: CASSFKSGAGGYEQYF. Written as DNA, the CDR3 is TGTGCCAGCAGTTTTAAGAGCGGAGCGGGGGGCTACGAGCAGTACTTC.

The rearrangement joins TRBV5-4 to TRBJ2-1; D may be TRBD1 (5 bases). The germline CDR1 and CDR2 sequences are SGHNT and YYREEE (reference sequence). V shed 6 bases and J shed 5 bases, with 9 bases lying between them. This CDR3 is 12 amino acids long. For the CDR3, the DNA is TGTGCCAGCAACGGACAAAACAATGAGCAGTTCTTC. This gives the protein CASNGQNNEQFF.

The chain combines TRBV28 with TRBJ1-5, with 8 bases that match TRBD1. J was trimmed by 1 base and V by 5 bases; bases with no gene match: 1. CDR3 size: 14 residues. Per germline, CDR1 MDHEN and CDR2 SYDVKM. The CDR3 DNA follows: TGTGCCAGCAGTCCAGGGGGCAGCAATCAGCCCCAGCATTTT. Its protein product is CASSPGGSNQPQHF.